The rows below give T cell receptor beta chains drawn from one sample of a study of cytomegalovirus exposure and HLA in healthy donors. Sequencing was performed with immunoSEQ multiplex PCR; in TCRdb, only in-frame clones are kept and a portion is missing. Here the sample spans 100,000 to 150,000 clones, approximately 80% being singletons. The sequenced material came from PBMCs. The receptors stem from a man aged 30 to 45 in good health and CMV-seropositive. CDR3s include the opening cysteine and the closing phenylalanine or tryptophan. The D gene is left open where the match is weak. Part of the rows lack a size; the others show once, few, many or a class for expanded clones.

CDR3: CASSSSTALYGYTF
DNA: TGTGCCAGCAGCTCCTCGACAGCCCTCTATGGCTACACCTTC
D: -
size: -
J: TRBJ1-2
V: TRBV7-9

CDR3: CASSQDAGADTGNTIYF
DNA: TGTGCCAGCAGCCAAGATGCGGGGGCAGATACTGGAAACACCATATATTTT
D: -
size: -
J: TRBJ1-3
V: TRBV4-2

CDR3: CASSFPESSSNTGELFF
DNA: TGTGCCAGCAGTTTCCCCGAGAGTAGCTCGAACACCGGGGAGCTGTTTTTT
D: -
size: -
J: TRBJ2-2
V: TRBV28

CDR3: CASSQKSGYGYTF
DNA: TGTGCCAGCAGTCAAAAATCGGGATATGGCTACACCTTC
D: -
size: -
J: TRBJ1-2
V: TRBV6-5

CDR3: CSVEGLAGNEQYF
DNA: TGCAGCGTTGAAGGACTAGCGGGAAATGAGCAGTACTTC
D: TRBD2
size: -
J: TRBJ2-7
V: TRBV29-1

CDR3: CASRLAPFQETQYF
DNA: TGTGCCAGCCGACTAGCGCCGTTCCAAGAGACCCAGTACTTC
D: TRBD2
size: -
J: TRBJ2-5
V: TRBV2

CDR3: CASSLTANYGYTF
DNA: TGTGCCAGCAGCTTGACAGCTAACTATGGCTACACCTTC
D: -
size: -
J: TRBJ1-2
V: TRBV5-5

CDR3: CASRPLAGVSNEQFF
DNA: TGTGCCAGCAGACCTCTAGCGGGAGTCTCAAATGAGCAGTTCTTC
D: TRBD2
size: -
J: TRBJ2-1
V: TRBV7-7

CDR3: CASSQVQGAEQYF
DNA: TGCGCCAGCAGCCAGGTACAGGGGGCCGAGCAGTACTTC
D: TRBD1
size: -
J: TRBJ2-7
V: TRBV4-1

CDR3: CASGYSASGSPDTQYF
DNA: TGTGCCAGCGGGTATTCGGCTAGCGGGAGTCCAGATACGCAGTATTTT
D: TRBD2
size: -
J: TRBJ2-3
V: TRBV27

CDR3: CASSINGLWTGRTF
DNA: TGTGCCAGTAGTATAAATGGGTTATGGACAGGAAGGACCTTC
D: TRBD1
size: -
J: TRBJ1-2
V: TRBV19

CDR3: CASSLWWAGWETQYF
DNA: TGTGCCAGCAGTTTATGGTGGGCAGGGTGGGAGACCCAGTACTTC
D: -
size: -
J: TRBJ2-5
V: TRBV27

CDR3: CASSPILSGEQYF
DNA: TGTGCCAGCAGCCCGATCCTGTCCGGCGAGCAGTACTTC
D: -
size: -
J: TRBJ2-7
V: TRBV7-2

CDR3: CASSRKPGTSGYF
DNA: TGTGCCAGTAGTAGGAAGCCCGGGACTAGCGGTTACTTC
D: TRBD2
size: few
J: TRBJ2-5
V: TRBV19

CDR3: CASSVSDRGVDLSNQPQHF
DNA: TGTGCCAGCAGCGTGTCGGACAGGGGAGTAGACTTGAGCAATCAGCCCCAGCATTTT
D: TRBD1
size: many
J: TRBJ1-5
V: TRBV2

CDR3: CASSPRGQSSYEQYF
DNA: TGTGCCAGCAGCCCCAGGGGGCAGAGCTCCTACGAGCAGTACTTC
D: TRBD1
size: once
J: TRBJ2-7
V: TRBV7-3